Listed here are 20 T cell receptor beta chains from one sample, sequenced in a study of T-cell reconstitution after alpha-beta-depleted transplantation in children. Unique molecular identifiers tagged the TCRbeta library. TCRdb called the PCR reads again in MiXCR, with one record for every CDR3 protein. Of a few hundred thousand distinct CDR3 sequences listed, roughly 10% were seen once; the top ten hold 4.5% to 6%. The specimen comprised PBMCs from the stem cell graft donor, sampled from the stem cell graft. The receptors were gathered from a human donor who donated a stem cell graft to a child with acute myeloid leukemia.

This chain connects TRBV2 to TRBJ1-3; no definite D call. CDR1 is SNHLY and CDR2 is FYNNEI in the germline V gene. This CDR3 spans 15 amino acids. Trimming stripped 6 bases from V and 8 bases from J, with 20 bases between. The CDR3 nucleotides read TGTGCCAGCAGGAAAGAGACCTTAGTGGAAGACACCATATATTTT. Its translation is CASRKETLVEDTIYF.

This clonotype turned up a few times. V and J are TRBV5-1 and TRBJ2-7, with TRBD1 identical over 7 bases. This CDR3 has 14 residues. Per the germline V gene, CDR1 is SGHRS and CDR2 is YFSETQ. The ends lost 0 bases at V and 5 bases at J; junction bases unmatched: 5. CDR3 DNA: TGCGCCAGCAGCTTGGGAAGGGGGCTGGACGAGCAGTACGTC. Translated: CASSLGRGLDEQYV.

The table lists this clonotype with a few counts. V and J are TRBV15 and TRBJ2-2, with TRBD1 matching over 7 bases. CDR3 size: 15 residues. After removal of 5 bases from V and 6 bases from J, the junction contained 9 bases not matched to a gene. Looked up from germline, CDR1 is LNHNV and CDR2 is YYDKDF (reference sequence). The CDR3 DNA reads as TGTGCCACCAGCTCAACAGGGGCGTTCGCCGGGGAGCTGTTTTTT. Encoded protein: CATSSTGAFAGELFF.

This clonotype has a count of ten or more. This chain joins TRBV12-3 or TRBV12-4 and TRBJ2-5, with D uncertain. Trimming took 2 bases from V and 0 from J, leaving 13 bases between them. This CDR3 spans 16 amino acids. CDR3 sequence reads: CASSLKVSSNQETQYF. Written as DNA, the CDR3 is TGTGCCAGCAGTTTAAAGGTTTCGAGTAACCAAGAGACCCAGTACTTC.

This clonotype was seen repeatedly, ten times or more. The rearrangement joins TRBV29-1 to TRBJ2-3; 7 nucleotides match TRBD2. Germline values: CDR1 SQVTM, CDR2 ANQGSEA. The V and J ends lost 4 bases and 6 bases, in that order; junction bases with no gene match: 7. This CDR3 has 13 amino acids. CDR3 loop: CSVVGGRYDTQYF. For the CDR3, the DNA is TGCAGCGTTGTGGGCGGGAGATATGATACGCAGTATTTT.

The sample holds a few counts of this clonotype. V gene TRBV11-2 combines with J gene TRBJ2-1, with a tentative D call TRBD2 (6 bases). Trimming removed 0 bases at V and 6 bases at J, with 21 bases between. The CDR3 contains 18 residues. Germline CDR1 SGHAT, CDR2 FQNNGV. DNA for the CDR3: TGTGCCAGCAGCTTAGATAACCCGGCGACTAGTTGGCGCAATGAGCAGTTCTTC. As protein: CASSLDNPATSWRNEQFF.

A remark on this clonotype: One junction end does not reproduce the germline sequence, and a read error may be involved. The chain is built from TRBV29-1 and TRBJ1-2, with 9 bases identical to TRBD1. The germline V gene has CDR1 SQVTM and CDR2 ANQGSEA. The CDR3 sequence is 11 residues long. For the CDR3, the DNA is TGCAGCGCCGGGACAGGGCATGGCCACACCTTC. As protein: CSAGTGHGHTF.

This chain links TRBV27 with TRBJ1-1, with unresolved D. There are 14 residues in the CDR3. Trimming took off 4 bases at V and 2 bases at J, with 11 bases between the two ends. CDR1 is MNHEY and CDR2 is SMNVEV in the germline V gene (reference sequence). CDR3 bases: TGTGCCAGCAGTTGGGCGGGGTTTAACACTGAAGCTTTCTTT. Its protein is CASSWAGFNTEAFF.

This clonotype was found a few times. The chain links TRBV12-3 or TRBV12-4 to TRBJ2-1; no firm D call. Trimming removed 6 bases from V and 0 bases from J, with 9 bases in between. The CDR3 length is 14 residues. This CDR3 is CASRMTSSYNEQFF. DNA for the CDR3: TGTGCCAGCAGAATGACAAGCTCCTACAATGAGCAGTTCTTC.

This clonotype was picked up many times. The V call is TRBV6-1, the J call TRBJ2-7, with TRBD2 as a possible D gene (5 bases). V shed 4 bases and J shed 0 bases, with 13 bases lying between them. Germline CDR1 reads MNHNS; CDR2 reads SASEGT. The CDR3 is made up of 15 amino acids. DNA of the CDR3: TGTGCCAGCAGTGCGGGAATAATAGGCTCCTACGAGCAGTACGTC. It encodes CASSAGIIGSYEQYV.

The chain is built from TRBV5-1 and TRBJ2-5; the match to TRBD1 covers 12 bases. Germline CDR1 and CDR2: SGHRS and YFSETQ. Losses at the gene ends were 5 bases for V and 5 bases for J; bases not matched to a gene: 7. The CDR3 runs 15 residues. The CDR3 is CASSSGTGGSETQYF. The CDR3 nucleotides are TGCGCCAGCAGTTCCGGGACAGGGGGCTCGGAGACCCAGTACTTC.

This clonotype was found many times. This sequence joins TRBV5-1 and TRBJ2-3; no clear D gene. V gave up 3 bases and J gave up 2 bases, with 10 bases separating them. This CDR3 is built from 14 residues. CDR1 is SGHRS, CDR2 YFSETQ, per germline. CDR3 DNA: TGCGCCAGCAGCTCCGAATGGGCCACAGATACGCAGTATTTT. The encoded protein is CASSSEWATDTQYF.

The chain couples TRBV10-3 to TRBJ1-6; weak D call: TRBD1 (5 bases). In germline, CDR1 is ENHRY, CDR2 SYGVKD. V shed 6 bases and J shed 1 base, with 10 bases lying between them. The CDR3 consists of 15 residues. In DNA form, the CDR3 reads TGTGCCATCAGGGGAGACAGATCCTATAATTCACCCCTCCACTTT. This encodes CAIRGDRSYNSPLHF.

This clonotype was counted a few times. The chain joins TRBV3-1 to TRBJ2-1; TRBD2 matches 9 bases. CDR1 and CDR2 from the germline V gene are LGHDT and YNNKEL (reference sequence). With 5 bases clipped from V and 4 bases from J, the junction kept 18 bases outside the gene matches. This CDR3 region has 19 residues. The CDR3 DNA reads TGTGCCAGCAGCGGAAGCAGCCCAATAGCGGGAGTGTCATACAATGAGCAGTTCTTC. The encoded protein is CASSGSSPIAGVSYNEQFF.

The V call is TRBV5-1, the J call TRBJ2-4; 14 nucleotides match TRBD2. The CDR3 totals 19 residues. Germline CDR1 SGHRS, CDR2 YFSETQ. Trimming cost V 3 bases and J 0 bases; bases outside gene matches: 8. The CDR3 sequence: CASSYKGTSGGIAKNIQYF. The CDR3 DNA reads TGCGCCAGCAGCTACAAGGGGACTAGCGGGGGAATAGCCAAAAACATTCAGTACTTC.

The V call is TRBV12-3 or TRBV12-4, the J call TRBJ2-1; D assignment may be TRBD1 or TRBD2 (5 bases each). The CDR3 sequence is 10 residues long. The V end was cut by 8 bases, the J end by 15 bases, with 14 bases between. The DNA for the CDR3 is TGTGCCAGCGCAGGGAGCCGGGGGTTCTTC. The encoded protein is CASAGSRGFF.

A few counts support this clonotype. CDR3: CASSLGLAGFAGELFF. The CDR3 nucleotides are TGTGCCAGCAGTTTAGGACTAGCGGGATTCGCCGGGGAGCTGTTTTTT. V and J are TRBV12-3 or TRBV12-4 and TRBJ2-2; 11 nucleotides agree with TRBD2. The CDR3 extends over 16 amino acids. V shed 1 base and J 6 bases; nucleotides not matched to a gene: 4.

Only a few counts were recorded for this clonotype. This chain connects TRBV6-7 to TRBJ2-1, with TRBD2 identical over 12 bases. TRBV6-7 is placed among ORFs of uncertain function. V shed 4 bases, J shed 2 bases, and the junction held 27 bases outside the gene matches. CDR3 size: 24 residues. The CDR3 here is CASSSTIWRGLASGGAQAYNEQFF. CDR3 DNA: TGTGCCAGCAGTTCCACTATTTGGAGGGGGCTGGCTAGCGGGGGGGCCCAAGCCTACAATGAGCAGTTCTTC.

The chain recombines TRBV7-2 with TRBJ2-6, with TRBD2 matching over 7 bases. The trim removed 0 bases at V and 2 bases at J, leaving 10 bases unmatched. The germline CDR1 and CDR2 sequences are SGHTA and FQGNSA. The CDR3 totals 19 residues. The CDR3 DNA is TGTGCCAGCAGCTTAGCGCGTTGGGCGGGAGTACCTGGGGCCAACGTCCTGACTTTC. Encoded protein: CASSLARWAGVPGANVLTF.

In its sample, this clonotype was seen many times. This chain connects TRBV6-2 or TRBV6-3 to TRBJ2-4, with D possibly being TRBD1 (5 bases). V was cut by 4 bases and J by 6 bases, with 13 bases left in between. Germline V gene lookup returns CDR1 MNHEY and CDR2 SVGEGT. This CDR3 comprises 14 residues. CDR3 sequence: CASSSDRAANIQYF. The DNA for the CDR3 is TGTGCCAGCAGTTCCGACAGAGCAGCAAACATTCAGTACTTC.